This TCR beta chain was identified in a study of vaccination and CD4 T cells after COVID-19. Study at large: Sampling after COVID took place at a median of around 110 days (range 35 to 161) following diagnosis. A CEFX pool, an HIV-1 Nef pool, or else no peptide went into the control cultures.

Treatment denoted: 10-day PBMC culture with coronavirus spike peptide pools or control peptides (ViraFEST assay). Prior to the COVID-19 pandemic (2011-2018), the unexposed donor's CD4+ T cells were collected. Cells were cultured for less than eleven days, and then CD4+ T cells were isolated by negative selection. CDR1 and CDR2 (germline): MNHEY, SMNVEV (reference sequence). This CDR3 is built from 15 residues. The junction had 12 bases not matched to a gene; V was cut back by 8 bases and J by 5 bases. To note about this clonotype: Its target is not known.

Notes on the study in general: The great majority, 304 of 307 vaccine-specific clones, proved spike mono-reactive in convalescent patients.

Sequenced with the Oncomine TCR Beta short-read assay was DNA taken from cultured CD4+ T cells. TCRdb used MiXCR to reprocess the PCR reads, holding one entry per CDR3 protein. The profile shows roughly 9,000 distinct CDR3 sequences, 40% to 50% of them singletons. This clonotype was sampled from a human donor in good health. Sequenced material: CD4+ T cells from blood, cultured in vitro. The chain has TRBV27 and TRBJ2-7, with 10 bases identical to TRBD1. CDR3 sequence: CASRPVPGQGHEQYF. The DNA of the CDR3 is TGTGCCAGCCGTCCAGTCCCGGGACAGGGGCACGAGCAGTACTTC.